This T cell receptor beta chain was recorded in a study of blood T cell repertoires in COVID-19. TCRdb's copy holds only in-frame clones and misses some; the assay was immunoSEQ multiplex PCR. The sample has some 67,000 clones; 88% are singletons. V was clipped by 5 bases and J by 0 bases, with 7 bases between them. The CDR3 is made up of 12 amino acids. Germline V gene lookup returns CDR1 SQVTM and CDR2 ANQGSEA. Sequencing was done on a sample of peripheral blood. This receptor was obtained from a woman aged 55 to 70 with acute or convalescent COVID-19. The chain has TRBV29-1 and TRBJ1-1; D not certain. CDR3 in DNA: TGCAGCGTTCCCGCGCTGAACACTGAAGCTTTCTTT. Protein: CSVPALNTEAFF.